There are many counts of the clone carrying this T cell receptor beta chain. cDNA molecules, individually, were tagged with unique molecular identifiers. MiXCR, applied by TCRdb to the 5' RACE reads, yields one record per CDR3 protein. Of roughly 29,000 distinct CDR3 sequences in the sample, about 4.6% were seen once. The entry originates in a study of early T cells in non-severe SARS-CoV-2 infection. Background on the study: The chains were unpaired, and the sequenced material was bulk RNA from unsorted whole blood.

V dropped 6 bases and J dropped 15 bases, with 20 bases sitting between them. This CDR3 contains 13 residues. Germline V gives CDR1 KGHSH, CDR2 LQKENI. The TCR comes from an adult who was a healthcare worker with PCR-confirmed SARS-CoV-2 infection or an uninfected control (not recorded which). J is TRBJ1-4 and V is TRBV18; no reliable D call. Sequencing was carried out using whole blood. CDR3 in amino acids: CASSPSSPRGVFF. The CDR3 DNA sequence: TGTGCCAGCTCCCCCTCCTCTCCTCGCGGGGTGTTTTTT. The entire variable domain, with the rest obtained from reference TRBV18 and TRBJ1-4, is as follows: NAGVMQNPRHLVRRRGQEARLRCSPMKGHSHVYWYRQLPEEGLKFMVYLQKENIIDESGMPKERFSAEFPKEGPSILRIQQVVRGDSAAYFCASSPSSPRGVFFGSGTQLSVL.